A selection of T cell receptor beta chains follows, all from one sample in a study of shared clonotypes between healthy human individuals. Generated by immunoSEQ multiplex PCR, the TCRdb table keeps only in-frame clones and is missing some. The sample contains approximately 2,000,000 clones, just under 95% of which appear only once. The sample comprised naive CD8+ T cells from PBMCs. The receptors derive from a man aged 18 to 35 in good health. Some clones in this sample may be carry-over from other donors' samples. CDR3s include the opening cysteine and the closing phenylalanine or tryptophan.

j_call: TRBJ2-7; v_call: TRBV27; cdr3_aa: CASSQKGHGSYEQYF
j_call: TRBJ1-1; v_call: TRBV10-3; cdr3_aa: CAISEEHLNTEAFF
j_call: TRBJ1-1; v_call: TRBV15; cdr3_aa: CATSFKGGTEAFF
j_call: TRBJ2-1; v_call: TRBV7-6; cdr3_aa: CASSLADYNEQFF
j_call: TRBJ2-7; v_call: TRBV11-2; cdr3_aa: CASSSRSSGRVYEQYF
j_call: TRBJ1-2; v_call: TRBV27; cdr3_aa: CASSLSGWVGWGYTF
j_call: TRBJ2-5; v_call: TRBV5-1; cdr3_aa: CASSAWVGGTQYF
j_call: TRBJ2-4; v_call: TRBV9; cdr3_aa: CASSVGGTNIQYF
j_call: TRBJ1-2; v_call: TRBV28; cdr3_aa: CASGLYGYTF
j_call: TRBJ1-1; v_call: TRBV5-1; cdr3_aa: CASSLASKVVGPTMNTEAFF
j_call: TRBJ2-7; v_call: TRBV6-6; cdr3_aa: CASSYSPSVTYEQYF
j_call: TRBJ1-1; v_call: TRBV4-2; cdr3_aa: CASSQDHRGRYTEAFF
j_call: TRBJ1-3; v_call: TRBV7-8; cdr3_aa: CASSLDRISGNTIYF
j_call: TRBJ1-1; v_call: TRBV28; cdr3_aa: CASSFIRRNTEAFF
j_call: TRBJ2-3; v_call: TRBV7-9; cdr3_aa: CASTPPGGPTDTQYF